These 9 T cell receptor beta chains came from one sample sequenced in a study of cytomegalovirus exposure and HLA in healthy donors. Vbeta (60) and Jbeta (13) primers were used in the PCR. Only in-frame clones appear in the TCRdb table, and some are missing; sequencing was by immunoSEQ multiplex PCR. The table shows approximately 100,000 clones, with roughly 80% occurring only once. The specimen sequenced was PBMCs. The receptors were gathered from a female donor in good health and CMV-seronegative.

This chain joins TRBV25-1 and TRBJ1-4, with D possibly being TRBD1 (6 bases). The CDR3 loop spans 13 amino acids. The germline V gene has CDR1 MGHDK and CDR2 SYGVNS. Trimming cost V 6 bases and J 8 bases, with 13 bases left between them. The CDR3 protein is CASRDTGYEKLFF. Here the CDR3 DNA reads TGTGCCAGCAGGGATACAGGGTACGAAAAACTGTTTTTT.

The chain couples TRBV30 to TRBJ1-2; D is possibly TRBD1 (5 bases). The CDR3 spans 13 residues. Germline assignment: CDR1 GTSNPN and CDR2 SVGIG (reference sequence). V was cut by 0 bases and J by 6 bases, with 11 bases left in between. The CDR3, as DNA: TGTGCCTGGAGTGTACGGGGGGGTGATGGCTACACCTTC. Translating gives CAWSVRGGDGYTF. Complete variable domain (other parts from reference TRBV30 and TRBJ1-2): SQTIHQWPATLVQPVGSPLSLECTVEGTSNPNLYWYRQAAGRGLQLLFYSVGIGQISSEVPQNLSASRPQDRQFILSSKKLLLSDSGFYLCAWSVRGGDGYTFGSGTRLTVV.

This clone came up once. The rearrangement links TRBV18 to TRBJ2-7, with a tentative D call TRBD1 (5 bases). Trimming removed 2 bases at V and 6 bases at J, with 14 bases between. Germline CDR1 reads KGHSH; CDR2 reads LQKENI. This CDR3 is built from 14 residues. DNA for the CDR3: TGTGCCAGCTCACCAGCGGACACCAATTTCGAGCAGTACTTC. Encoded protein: CASSPADTNFEQYF. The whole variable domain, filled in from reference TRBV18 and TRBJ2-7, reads NAGVMQNPRHLVRRRGQEARLRCSPMKGHSHVYWYRQLPEEGLKFMVYLQKENIIDESGMPKERFSAEFPKEGPSILRIQQVVRGDSAAYFCASSPADTNFEQYFGPGTRLTVT.

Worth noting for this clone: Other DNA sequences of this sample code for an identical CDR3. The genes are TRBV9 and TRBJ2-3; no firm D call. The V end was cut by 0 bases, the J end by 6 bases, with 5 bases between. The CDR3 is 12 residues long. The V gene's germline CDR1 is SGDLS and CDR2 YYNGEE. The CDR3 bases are TGTGCCAGCAGCGTAGGTGGCGATACGCAGTATTTT. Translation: CASSVGGDTQYF.

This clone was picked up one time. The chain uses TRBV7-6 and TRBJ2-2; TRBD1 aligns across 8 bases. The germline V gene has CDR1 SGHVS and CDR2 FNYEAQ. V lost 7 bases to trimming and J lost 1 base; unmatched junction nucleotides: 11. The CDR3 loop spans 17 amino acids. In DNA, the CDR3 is TGTGCCAGCACCGACCTTCGGGGACAGGAGAACACCGGGGAGCTGTTTTTT. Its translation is CASTDLRGQENTGELFF.

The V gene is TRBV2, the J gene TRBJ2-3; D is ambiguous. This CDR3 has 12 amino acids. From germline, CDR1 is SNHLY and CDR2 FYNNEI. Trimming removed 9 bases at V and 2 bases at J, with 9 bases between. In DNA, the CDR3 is TGTGCCAGTTCCTATCACACAGATACGCAGTATTTT. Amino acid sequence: CASSYHTDTQYF.

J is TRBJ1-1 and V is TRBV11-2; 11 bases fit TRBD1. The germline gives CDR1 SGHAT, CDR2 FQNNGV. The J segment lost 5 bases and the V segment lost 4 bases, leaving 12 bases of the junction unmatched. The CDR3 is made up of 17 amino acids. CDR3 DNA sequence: TGTGCCAGCAGCTATTACAAGTCCGGGACAGGGGGTACTGAAGCTTTCTTT. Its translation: CASSYYKSGTGGTEAFF.

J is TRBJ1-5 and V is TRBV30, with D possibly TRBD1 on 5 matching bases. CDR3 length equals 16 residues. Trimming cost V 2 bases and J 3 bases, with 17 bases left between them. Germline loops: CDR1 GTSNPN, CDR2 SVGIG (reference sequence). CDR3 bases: TGTGCCTGGAGTCAAAGGGGATCCAAGAACAATCAGCCCCAGCATTTT. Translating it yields CAWSQRGSKNNQPQHF.

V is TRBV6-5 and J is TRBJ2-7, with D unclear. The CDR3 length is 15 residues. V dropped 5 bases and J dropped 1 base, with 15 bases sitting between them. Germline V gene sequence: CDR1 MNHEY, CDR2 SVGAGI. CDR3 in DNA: TGTGCCAGCAGTCTCCTATTTCTTCAATCCTACGAGCAGTACTTC. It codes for CASSLLFLQSYEQYF.